Listed here is a single T cell receptor (beta chain). Its antigen is not identified. This specimen belongs to a study of T-cell memory formation after mild COVID-19. The study's findings and limits: Those CD4+ clones that contracted were mainly in CM and EM (CD8+ ones in EMRA).

Germline CDR1 is SGHRS and CDR2 is YFSETQ. The CDR3 runs to 15 residues. V was cut by 4 bases and J by 7 bases, with 17 bases left in between. TCRdb re-analysed the 5' RACE reads in MiXCR, keeping a single row per CDR3 protein. The table lists 450,000 or so distinct CDR3 sequences, about 23% of them singletons. The sample comprised PBMCs or a T cell subset sorted from them (not recorded which). This chain joins TRBV5-1 and TRBJ2-2; tentatively, D is TRBD2 (6 bases). The TCR originated in an adult woman who had mild COVID-19 (a few samples of this study predate the infection). Cell type and time point are not known. The CDR3 here is CASSGTSGSYGELFF. The CDR3 nucleotides are TGCGCCAGCAGCGGCACCAGCGGGTCTTACGGGGAGCTGTTTTTT.